This T cell receptor beta chain was profiled in a study of blood T cell repertoires in COVID-19. Background on the study: T cells, B-cell-depleted T cells, or PBMCs supplied cDNA or gDNA.

TCRdb keeps only in-frame clones here, not all; method: immunoSEQ multiplex PCR. The sample contains about 300,000 clones, under 90% of which appear only once. The cohort comprised adults aged roughly 18 to 100 years residing in 20 to 25 US areas. A case of COVID-19 had been met by exposed participants within 2 weeks before study entry. V shed 0 bases and J shed 5 bases, with 10 bases lying between them. CDR3 length: 15 amino acids. The germline gives CDR1 LNHNV, CDR2 YYDKDF (reference sequence). The chain couples TRBV15 to TRBJ2-2; D remains unclear. Sequenced: PBMCs or T cells enriched from blood (not recorded which). This TCR was sampled from a woman aged 45-65 years who had been exposed to COVID-19. CDR3 in DNA: TGTGCCACCAGCAGAGATCTCGGTTCAACCGGGGAGCTGTTTTTT. Its translation: CATSRDLGSTGELFF. Combining the CDR3 with reference TRBV15 and TRBJ2-2 gives the whole variable domain DAMVIQNPRYQVTQFGKPVTLSCSQTLNHNVMYWYQQKSSQAPKLLFHYYDKDFNNEADTPDNFQSRRPNTSFCFLDIRSPGLGDTAMYLCATSRDLGSTGELFFGEGSRLTVL.